A single sample gave rise to the 25 T cell receptor beta chains below, sequenced in a study of shared clonotypes between healthy human individuals. Sequencing used immunoSEQ multiplex PCR; TCRdb keeps in-frame clones, though not all of them. The table shows millions of clones, with less than 95% occurring only once. As defined, naive CD8 cells were CD45RO-negative and positively selected for CCR7, with terminally differentiated effector memory CD45RA+ cells excluded. Sample: naive CD8+ T cells sorted from blood. These receptors were collected from a man in his late teens or twenties in good health.

The chain's CDR3 is CASSWTSAGYEQYF. CDR3 in DNA: TGTGCCAGCAGCTGGACTAGCGCGGGCTACGAGCAGTACTTC. This chain connects TRBV13 to TRBJ2-7, with 9 bases aligning to TRBD2. The V and J ends lost 4 bases and 3 bases, in that order; junction bases with no gene match: 4. CDR3 size: 14 residues. CDR1 is PRHDT and CDR2 is FYEKMQ in the germline V gene (reference sequence).

J is TRBJ2-5 and V is TRBV21-1; the table's D gene call, TRBD2, was not cross checked with the DNA. TRBV21-1 is an annotated pseudogene. This CDR3 is built from 18 residues. CDR3 region: CASILGTSGNEEKETQYF. CDR3 DNA sequence: TGTGCCAGCATCCTCGGGACTAGCGGGAACGAAGAGAAGGAGACCCAGTACTTC.

CDR3 bases: TGTGCCAGCAATACAAATGGGGGGCCCGGGGAGCTGTTTTTT. This gives the protein CASNTNGGPGELFF. The chain uses TRBV2 and TRBJ2-2; D could derive from TRBD1 or TRBD2 (6 bases each). Germline CDR1 reads SNHLY; CDR2 reads FYNNEI. V gave up 7 bases and J gave up 6 bases, with 15 bases separating them. The CDR3 sequence is 14 residues long.

Here the CDR3 reads CASSLQSATGELFF. The CDR3 DNA sequence: TGTGCCAGCAGCTTGCAGTCCGCGACCGGGGAGCTGTTTTTT. The V gene is TRBV5-4, the J gene TRBJ2-2; no clear D gene. Deletions cut 1 base from V and 5 bases from J, with 9 bases between. This CDR3 has 14 amino acids. Germline assignment: CDR1 SGHNT and CDR2 YYREEE (reference sequence).

The rearrangement links TRBV7-9 to TRBJ1-4, with 12 bases matching TRBD1. V shed 1 base and J 7 bases; nucleotides not matched to a gene: 7. Per the germline V gene, CDR1 is SEHNR and CDR2 is FQNEAQ (reference sequence). This CDR3 spans 17 amino acids. In DNA, the CDR3 is TGTGCCAGCAGCTTAGTAGGGACAGGGGGCGAACTTGAAAAACTGTTTTTT. Translation gives CASSLVGTGGELEKLFF.

The rearrangement uses TRBV5-4 and TRBJ1-1; TRBD1 is a possible D gene (5 bases). Germline values: CDR1 SGHNT, CDR2 YYREEE (reference sequence). V was trimmed by 4 bases and J by 7 bases, leaving 23 bases between them. The CDR3 spans 16 residues. In DNA form, the CDR3 reads TGTGCCAGCAGCCTAGACGGCCGAGGGGCGGTGGGTGAAGCTTTCTTT. Amino acids: CASSLDGRGAVGEAFF.

This chain uses TRBV5-6 with TRBJ2-3, with a tentative D call TRBD2 (7 bases). The CDR3 covers 17 residues. V lost 3 bases and J 2 bases, leaving 19 bases between the germline ends. Germline lookup yields CDR1 SGHDT and CDR2 YYEEEE. The CDR3 spells CASSSPRGGLLTDTQYF. The CDR3 DNA follows: TGTGCCAGCAGCTCCCCCCGAGGGGGACTACTCACAGATACGCAGTATTTT.

The chain couples TRBV19 to TRBJ1-6; TRBD1 aligns across 10 bases. The J segment lost 7 bases and the V segment lost 6 bases, leaving 9 bases of the junction unmatched. Germline V CDR1 and CDR2: LNHDA, SQIVND (reference sequence). This CDR3 has 16 amino acids. CDR3 DNA: TGTGCCAGTAGCTATTCCGGGACAGGGGTCAATTCACCCCTCCACTTT. Amino acids: CASSYSGTGVNSPLHF.

The chain joins TRBV29-1 to TRBJ2-5; either TRBD1 or TRBD2 may supply D (5 bases each). Trimming stripped 2 bases from V and 1 base from J, with 11 bases between. Germline lookup yields CDR1 SQVTM and CDR2 ANQGSEA. This CDR3 is 14 amino acids long. The CDR3 nucleotides are TGCAGCGTTGAAACGGGGCGTATCCAAGAGACCCAGTACTTC. Its translation: CSVETGRIQETQYF.

The chain joins TRBV6-5 to TRBJ2-6; 7 nucleotides align to TRBD1. The trim removed 6 bases at V and 11 bases at J, leaving 13 bases unmatched. CDR1 and CDR2 (germline): MNHEY, SVGAGI. The CDR3 runs 15 residues. The CDR3 DNA reads as TGTGCCAGCAGGCCATTGCCCGGGACAGAGGACGTCCTGACTTTC. Amino acid sequence: CASRPLPGTEDVLTF.

The chain uses TRBV5-4 and TRBJ1-2; D gene uncertain. The V and J ends lost 0 bases and 5 bases respectively, with 11 bases between them. Looked up from germline, CDR1 is SGHNT and CDR2 is YYREEE (reference sequence). CDR3 length equals 14 residues. For the CDR3, the DNA is TGTGCCAGCAGCTTGGGTCAGACCCGTTATGGCTACACCTTC. This encodes CASSLGQTRYGYTF.

This chain links TRBV5-6 with TRBJ2-7, with 9 bases lining up with TRBD2. V shed 3 bases, J shed 3 bases, and the junction held 13 bases outside the gene matches. Germline V gene data show CDR1 as SGHDT and CDR2 as YYEEEE. This CDR3 has 17 residues. As DNA, the CDR3 is TGTGCCAGCAGCTACAACCCTAGCGGGACCACGGTCTACGAGCAGTACTTC. Its translation: CASSYNPSGTTVYEQYF.

CDR3 nucleotide sequence: TGTGCCAGCAGTTTACTGACCGTTAGCGGGAGTATGACAGATACGCAGTATTTT. It yields the protein CASSLLTVSGSMTDTQYF. The chain couples TRBV27 to TRBJ2-3, with 9 bases matching TRBD2. Germline values: CDR1 MNHEY, CDR2 SMNVEV (reference sequence). CDR3 size: 18 residues. Trimming took 2 bases from V and 3 from J; bases not matched to a gene: 12.

The chain links TRBV7-9 to TRBJ2-1; 15 bases match TRBD2. This CDR3 comprises 15 residues. From germline, CDR1 is SEHNR and CDR2 FQNEAQ (reference sequence). V trimming: 4 bases; J trimming: 9 bases; junction bases outside the gene matches: 4. Here the CDR3 reads CASSSGLAGGVEQFF. The CDR3 DNA sequence: TGTGCCAGCAGCTCGGGACTAGCGGGAGGCGTTGAGCAGTTCTTC. The full variable domain, rest sourced from reference TRBV7-9 and TRBJ2-1, is DTGVSQNPRHKITKRGQNVTFRCDPISEHNRLYWYRQTLGQGPEFLTYFQNEAQLEKSRLLSDRFSAERPKGSFSTLEIQRTEQGDSAMYLCASSSGLAGGVEQFFGPGTRLTVL.

The V and J genes are TRBV6-5 and TRBJ1-1, with unresolved D. Between the trimmed V and J ends, which lost 4 bases and 4 bases, there was a span of 7 bases. Germline lookup yields CDR1 MNHEY and CDR2 SVGAGI. The CDR3 runs 12 residues. The DNA of the CDR3 is TGTGCCAGCAGTTCTGCTGGCACTGAAGCTTTCTTT. It specifies CASSSAGTEAFF.

J is TRBJ1-1 and V is TRBV2, with TRBD1 as a possible D gene (6 bases). This CDR3 has 13 residues. V gave up 7 bases and J gave up 7 bases, with 16 bases separating them. Germline V lookup: CDR1 SNHLY, CDR2 FYNNEI. The CDR3 spells CASTPEGGNEAFF. CDR3 DNA: TGTGCCAGCACCCCGGAGGGGGGCAATGAAGCTTTCTTT.

Concerning this clone itself: The same CDR3 also results from other DNA sequences found in this sample. The chain is built from TRBV30 and TRBJ1-2, with D possibly being TRBD1 (5 bases). The CDR3 runs to 12 residues. The V gene lost 0 bases and the J gene lost 8 bases, with 10 bases spanning the gap. From germline, CDR1 is GTSNPN and CDR2 SVGIG (reference sequence). Here the CDR3 reads CAWSVSGYGYTF. The CDR3 coding sequence is TGTGCCTGGAGTGTGTCAGGGTACGGCTACACCTTC.

The gene calls are TRBV2 and TRBJ1-2; D may be TRBD1 (5 bases). The CDR3 contains 14 residues. From germline, CDR1 is SNHLY and CDR2 FYNNEI. V was trimmed by 7 bases and J by 4 bases, leaving 16 bases between them. The chain's CDR3 is CASKGQGTLYGYTF. The CDR3 bases are TGTGCCAGCAAAGGCCAGGGAACTCTCTATGGCTACACCTTC.

The V call is TRBV29-1, the J call TRBJ2-7; D uncertain. The germline V gene has CDR1 SQVTM and CDR2 ANQGSEA. The CDR3 is 13 amino acids. Trimming took 5 bases from V and 0 from J, leaving 11 bases between them. The CDR3 loop reads CSVRLPNSYEQYF. The CDR3 nucleotides are TGCAGCGTTAGGCTCCCGAACTCCTACGAGCAGTACTTC.

The chain carries TRBV29-1 and TRBJ2-1; D not certain. Germline CDR1 SQVTM, CDR2 ANQGSEA. Between the trimmed V and J ends, which lost 2 bases and 7 bases, there was a span of 15 bases. The CDR3 is made up of 14 amino acids. The CDR3 nucleotides are TGCAGCGTTGAAAATTCGAACTCGGAGAATGAGCAGTTCTTC. Its translation: CSVENSNSENEQFF.

This rearrangement joins TRBV5-4 to TRBJ1-2, with D unresolved. V lost 0 bases, J lost 1 base, and 19 bases lay in between. CDR3 size: 18 residues. Germline lookup yields CDR1 SGHNT and CDR2 YYREEE (reference sequence). The DNA for the CDR3 is TGTGCCAGCAGCTTGGTTGGAGTGACGGGGTGGCATAACTATGGCTACACCTTC. Residues: CASSLVGVTGWHNYGYTF.

V and J are TRBV11-2 and TRBJ2-1; D possibly matches TRBD1 or TRBD2 (5 bases each). V was clipped by 3 bases and J by 12 bases, with 9 bases between them. This CDR3 region has 11 residues. Germline V gene data show CDR1 as SGHAT and CDR2 as FQNNGV. CDR3 loop: CASSLGDGQFF. Here the CDR3 DNA reads TGTGCCAGCAGCTTGGGGGACGGGCAGTTCTTC.

The gene calls are TRBV7-9 and TRBJ2-7; D unresolved. Germline CDR1 SEHNR, CDR2 FQNEAQ (reference sequence). This CDR3 spans 12 amino acids. Trimming removed 1 base at V and 7 bases at J, with 8 bases between. This CDR3 is CASSLVTKEQYF. CDR3 bases: TGTGCCAGCAGCTTAGTAACCAAGGAGCAGTACTTC.

CDR3 region: CASSRQGRTGELFF. CDR3 bases: TGTGCCAGTAGCCGACAGGGGAGGACCGGGGAGCTGTTTTTT. The rearrangement links TRBV19 to TRBJ2-2; 8 positions match TRBD1. The CDR3 runs to 14 residues. V was clipped by 6 bases and J by 5 bases; unmatched bases: 5. Germline V lookup: CDR1 LNHDA, CDR2 SQIVND (reference sequence).

A word on this clone: The same CDR3 can be traced to other DNA sequences in this sample. The rearrangement joins TRBV27 to TRBJ2-2, with 12 positions matching TRBD2. The CDR3 is 16 residues long. Trimming at V came to 2 bases and at J to 5 bases, leaving 3 bases not matched to a gene. Per germline, CDR1 MNHEY and CDR2 SMNVEV (reference sequence). The CDR3 nucleotides read TGTGCCAGCAGTTTACTGACTAGCGGGGGTACCGGGGAGCTGTTTTTT. Translation gives CASSLLTSGGTGELFF.